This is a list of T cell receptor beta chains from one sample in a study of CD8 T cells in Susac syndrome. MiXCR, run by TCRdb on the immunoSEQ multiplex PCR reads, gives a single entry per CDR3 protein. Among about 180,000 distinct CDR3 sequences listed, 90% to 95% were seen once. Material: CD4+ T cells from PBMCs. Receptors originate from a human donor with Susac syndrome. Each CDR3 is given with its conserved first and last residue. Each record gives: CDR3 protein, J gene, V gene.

CDR3: CASTAGPSTDTQYF
J: TRBJ2-3
V: TRBV5-1

CDR3: CASSPGYRHNEQFF
J: TRBJ2-1
V: TRBV19

CDR3: CASSPLTSGANVLTF
J: TRBJ2-6
V: TRBV18

CDR3: CSARDKGRDYGYTF
J: TRBJ1-2
V: TRBV20-1

CDR3: CAWSQRGSLYEQYF
J: TRBJ2-7
V: TRBV30

CDR3: CASGHIGTAEAFF
J: TRBJ1-1
V: TRBV3-1

CDR3: CASSLAYEETQYF
J: TRBJ2-5
V: TRBV5-1

CDR3: CAWTKGGTTQYF
J: TRBJ2-5
V: TRBV30

CDR3: CASSIEASRGVNQETQYF
J: TRBJ2-5
V: TRBV19

CDR3: CASSKAGGYSSGANVLTF
J: TRBJ2-6
V: TRBV21-1

CDR3: CASSRDRISGVFYGYTF
J: TRBJ1-2
V: TRBV4-2

CDR3: CASSFSGDSYEQYF
J: TRBJ2-7
V: TRBV7-2

CDR3: CSARANRGNYGYTF
J: TRBJ1-2
V: TRBV20-1

CDR3: CASSRGLAASSYNEQFF
J: TRBJ2-1
V: TRBV4-1

CDR3: CASSWTGTNEQFF
J: TRBJ2-1
V: TRBV30

CDR3: CSARVGAGFSNEKLFF
J: TRBJ1-4
V: TRBV20-1

CDR3: CASSLVETGELFF
J: TRBJ2-2
V: TRBV5-4

CDR3: CASSLGVTYNEQFF
J: TRBJ2-1
V: TRBV11-2

CDR3: CASSLGPRGTDTQYF
J: TRBJ2-3
V: TRBV7-9

CDR3: CASSLFRGGSPYEQYF
J: TRBJ2-7
V: TRBV7-9

CDR3: CAWSNLPGNYGYTF
J: TRBJ1-2
V: TRBV30

CDR3: CSARVAGALQETQYF
J: TRBJ2-5
V: TRBV20-1

CDR3: CASSNRDSEAFF
J: TRBJ1-1
V: TRBV6-6

CDR3: CAIRTGRGDTQYF
J: TRBJ2-3
V: TRBV10-3

CDR3: CSASDGGGGETQYF
J: TRBJ2-5
V: TRBV20-1

CDR3: CSVRDFTGWDEQYF
J: TRBJ2-7
V: TRBV29-1

CDR3: CASSPSGLVHEQFF
J: TRBJ2-1
V: TRBV6-4

CDR3: CASSSMAVFNYTF
J: TRBJ1-2
V: TRBV5-1

CDR3: CSARDPGPRHNEQFF
J: TRBJ2-1
V: TRBV20-1

CDR3: CASSPALQETQYF
J: TRBJ2-5
V: TRBV18

CDR3: CATSQGVYGYTF
J: TRBJ1-2
V: TRBV15

CDR3: CASNLQPQHF
J: TRBJ1-5
V: TRBV28

CDR3: CASSLNGRTGYTF
J: TRBJ1-2
V: TRBV28

CDR3: CSGKDRTNTDTQYF
J: TRBJ2-3
V: TRBV20-1

CDR3: CAWSPDSFGNTIYF
J: TRBJ1-3
V: TRBV30

CDR3: CASSYRVQPQHF
J: TRBJ1-5
V: TRBV6-2/TRBV6-3

CDR3: CASSHGRALRDSPLHF
J: TRBJ1-6
V: TRBV5-1

CDR3: CASSERDLTDTQYF
J: TRBJ2-3
V: TRBV5-1

CDR3: CASSLEGGSYNEQFF
J: TRBJ2-1
V: TRBV5-1

CDR3: CASSSAQYGGSEAFF
J: TRBJ1-1
V: TRBV6-5

CDR3: CASRAGTGGKGTEAFF
J: TRBJ1-1
V: TRBV5-4

CDR3: CASSLWGPQETQYF
J: TRBJ2-5
V: TRBV11-2

CDR3: CASVYGETDGYTF
J: TRBJ1-2
V: TRBV2

CDR3: CSARDRLLLAKNIQYF
J: TRBJ2-4
V: TRBV20-1

CDR3: CASSQAGGVPKETQYF
J: TRBJ2-5
V: TRBV4-2

CDR3: CASSRGQVNEQFF
J: TRBJ2-1
V: TRBV2

CDR3: CASCLSGPIEAFF
J: TRBJ1-1
V: TRBV5-1

CDR3: CASSFLTGELFF
J: TRBJ2-2
V: TRBV7-2

CDR3: CSVGPGQNTEAFF
J: TRBJ1-1
V: TRBV29-1

CDR3: CASSLSPQDRGLAGGGEQYF
J: TRBJ2-7
V: TRBV11-1

CDR3: CASSPQQGTDTQYF
J: TRBJ2-3
V: TRBV28

CDR3: CASSIPTTGVSGANVLTF
J: TRBJ2-6
V: TRBV5-4

CDR3: CASSTRADQPQHF
J: TRBJ1-5
V: TRBV19

CDR3: CASSYGGGPQHF
J: TRBJ1-5
V: TRBV27

CDR3: CASSQRFLNYGYTF
J: TRBJ1-2
V: TRBV23-1

CDR3: CASSIDRGQTQYF
J: TRBJ2-5
V: TRBV7-9

CDR3: CASSKESFSYNEQFF
J: TRBJ2-1
V: TRBV19

CDR3: CASSYSLGGNYGYTF
J: TRBJ1-2
V: TRBV6-6

CDR3: CASSSRDRGPTKNIQYF
J: TRBJ2-4
V: TRBV6-5